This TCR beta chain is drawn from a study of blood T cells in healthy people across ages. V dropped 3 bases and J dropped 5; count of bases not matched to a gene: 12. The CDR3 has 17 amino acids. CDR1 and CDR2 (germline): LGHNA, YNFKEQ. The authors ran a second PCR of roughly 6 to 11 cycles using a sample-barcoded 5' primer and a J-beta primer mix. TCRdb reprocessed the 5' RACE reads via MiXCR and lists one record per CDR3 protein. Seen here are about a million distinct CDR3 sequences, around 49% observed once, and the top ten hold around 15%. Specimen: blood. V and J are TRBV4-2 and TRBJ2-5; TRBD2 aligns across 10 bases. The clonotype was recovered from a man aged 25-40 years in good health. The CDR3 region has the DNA TGTGCCAGCAGCCAGGACGGAGCGGGAGGGCGCTTTGAGACCCAGTACTTC. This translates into CASSQDGAGGRFETQYF.